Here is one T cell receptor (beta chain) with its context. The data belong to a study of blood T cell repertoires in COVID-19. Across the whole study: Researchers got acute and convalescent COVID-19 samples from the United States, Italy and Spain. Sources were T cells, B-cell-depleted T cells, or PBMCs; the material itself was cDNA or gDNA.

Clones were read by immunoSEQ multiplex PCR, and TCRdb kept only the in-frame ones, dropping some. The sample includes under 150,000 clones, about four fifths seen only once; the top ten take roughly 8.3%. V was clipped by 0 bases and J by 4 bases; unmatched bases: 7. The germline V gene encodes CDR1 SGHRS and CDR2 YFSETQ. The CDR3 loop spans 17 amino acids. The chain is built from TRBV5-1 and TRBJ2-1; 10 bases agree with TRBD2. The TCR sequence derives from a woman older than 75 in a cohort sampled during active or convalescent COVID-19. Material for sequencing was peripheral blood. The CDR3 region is CASSLGGLAGVYNEQFF. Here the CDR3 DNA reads TGCGCCAGCAGCTTGGGAGGGCTAGCGGGGGTGTACAATGAGCAGTTCTTC.